A selection of T cell receptor beta chains follows, all from one sample in a study of blood T cell repertoires in COVID-19. Assay used: immunoSEQ multiplex PCR; TCRdb lists only in-frame clones, some missing. The table lists 70,000 to 85,000 clones, over 70% of them singletons. Material: peripheral blood. Every receptor here comes from an elderly man with active or convalescent COVID-19. Each CDR3 is given with its conserved first and last residue. D genes are given only for firm matches. Clone size appears in some rows only: once, few, many, or a class for an expanded clone.

J gene,V gene,D gene,clone size,CDR3 DNA,CDR3 protein
TRBJ1-2,TRBV28,NA,NA,TGTGCCAGCACTTTAAGACTCCCCGGAGGGGGCTACACCTTC,CASTLRLPGGGYTF
TRBJ2-6,TRBV5-4,NA,NA,TGTGCCAGCAGCTTGGAGCGGAGCTCTGGGGCCAACGTCCTGACTTTC,CASSLERSSGANVLTF
TRBJ2-4,TRBV28,NA,once,TGTGCCAGCAGTCCACCACCGTCCCCAGGGGGAGGCAAAAACATTCAGTACTTC,CASSPPPSPGGGKNIQYF
TRBJ1-1,TRBV4-1,NA,NA,TGCGCCAGCAGCCAGACAACAGGGTATCTCTATGACACTGAAGCTTTCTTT,CASSQTTGYLYDTEAFF
TRBJ1-1,TRBV4-3,NA,NA,TGCGCCAGCAGCCAGGATGGGGCGGGAGGGCGGACTGAAGCTTTCTTT,CASSQDGAGGRTEAFF
TRBJ2-2,TRBV2,TRBD1,once,TGTGCCAGCAGTGCCTGGACAGGGGACACCGGGGAGCTGTTTTTT,CASSAWTGDTGELFF
TRBJ2-7,TRBV7-7,TRBD1,NA,TGTGCCAGCAGCTCCGGGACAGACAAAGGGGAGCAGTACTTC,CASSSGTDKGEQYF
TRBJ1-1,TRBV5-1,NA,NA,TGCGCCAGCAGCCCCGCAGGGGTTAGGGGGACTGAAGCTTTCTTT,CASSPAGVRGTEAFF
TRBJ1-4,TRBV5-5,TRBD1,NA,TGTGCCAGCAGCCATGGACAGGGGGCACAAAATGAAAAACTGTTTTTT,CASSHGQGAQNEKLFF
TRBJ2-7,TRBV7-2,NA,NA,TGTGCCAGCAGCTTCTTTCAGGGTATCGGCTACGAGCAGTACTTC,CASSFFQGIGYEQYF
TRBJ1-4,TRBV6-6,TRBD1,NA,TGTGCCAGCAGACGGGACAGGGGGATTGAAAAACTGTTTTTT,CASRRDRGIEKLFF
TRBJ2-1,TRBV28,NA,once,TGTGCCAGCACCCTACTCCAGGGGGGCAGACGTAATGAGCAGTTCTTC,CASTLLQGGRRNEQFF
TRBJ1-3,TRBV5-4,NA,NA,TGTGCCAGCAGCTCGGATTCGGGGTCAGGAAACACCATATATTTT,CASSSDSGSGNTIYF
TRBJ1-1,TRBV2,NA,once,TGTGCCGGCAGACAGAACACTGAAGCTTTCTTT,CAGRQNTEAFF
TRBJ2-7,TRBV5-4,TRBD2,NA,TGTGCCAGCAGCTTGAAGCTAGCGGGGGCCGAGCAGTACTTC,CASSLKLAGAEQYF
TRBJ2-7,TRBV29-1,TRBD2,NA,TGCAGCGCCAGGGGACTAGCGGGGGACAACTACGAGCAGTACTTC,CSARGLAGDNYEQYF
TRBJ1-5,TRBV19,NA,NA,TGTGCCAGTAGTACAACAGGGATTCAGCCCCAGCATTTT,CASSTTGIQPQHF
TRBJ1-4,TRBV2,TRBD1,NA,TGTGCCAGCAAGGGGGGACAGGGTTCTGCAACTAATGAAAAACTGTTTTTT,CASKGGQGSATNEKLFF
TRBJ2-2,TRBV6-5,NA,NA,TGTGCCAGCAGTTACGGCGGGGAAATGAGCACCGGGGAGCTGTTTTTT,CASSYGGEMSTGELFF
TRBJ2-1,TRBV10-1,NA,few,TGCGCCAGCAGTGAGGGGGGCACCAGCGATGAGCAGTTCTTC,CASSEGGTSDEQFF
TRBJ1-1,TRBV3-1/TRBV3-2,TRBD1,NA,TGTGCCAGCAGCCTGGACAGGGGGGGAGCTTTCTTT,CASSLDRGGAFF
TRBJ2-1,TRBV6-6,TRBD2,NA,TGTGCCAGCAGATCCCAGCGGGGGGGCTACAATGAGCAGTTCTTC,CASRSQRGGYNEQFF
TRBJ2-1,TRBV5-4,NA,once,TGTGCCAGCAGCTTGGACAGGGACCCCTACAATGAGCAGTTCTTC,CASSLDRDPYNEQFF
TRBJ2-5,TRBV4-2,TRBD2,NA,TGTGCCAGCAGCCAAGGCGAAGCGGGAGGGCCTATCGAGACCCAGTACTTC,CASSQGEAGGPIETQYF
TRBJ1-6,TRBV24-1,NA,NA,TGTGCCACCAGTGATTTGACAGGGACCAATTCACCCCTCCACTTT,CATSDLTGTNSPLHF
TRBJ2-1,TRBV6-5,NA,NA,TGTGCCAGCAGCTGGGCGGGGTGGGGGGAGCAGTTCTTC,CASSWAGWGEQFF
TRBJ1-3,TRBV7-5,NA,NA,TGTGTCAGAAGCTCCCCCGCTGTTAGCTCTGGAAACACCATATATTTT,CVRSSPAVSSGNTIYF
TRBJ1-2,TRBV3-1/TRBV3-2,NA,NA,TGTGCCAGCAGCCTCCACAGCCCCCGGGGCTATGGCTACACCTTC,CASSLHSPRGYGYTF
TRBJ1-6,TRBV2,NA,NA,TGTGCCAGCAGTGTGGAGGGTGTGGGTAATTCACCCCTCCACTTT,CASSVEGVGNSPLHF
TRBJ2-7,TRBV11-2,TRBD1,NA,TGTGCCAGCAGCTCATTCGACAGGGGGAGGAACGAGCAGTACTTC,CASSSFDRGRNEQYF
TRBJ1-4,TRBV6-6,TRBD1,NA,TGTGCCAGCAGTACCCCTCCCGACAGGGCGGAAAAACTGTTTTTT,CASSTPPDRAEKLFF
TRBJ1-1,TRBV6-1,NA,NA,TGTGCCAGCAGTGAAGAGGCGGTACTGAACACTGAAGCTTTCTTT,CASSEEAVLNTEAFF
TRBJ1-3,TRBV19,NA,NA,TGTGCCAGTGCGACAGGCCACGGCTCTGGAAACACCATATATTTT,CASATGHGSGNTIYF
TRBJ2-7,TRBV30,TRBD1,NA,TGTGCCTGGTCGGGGACAGGGTACTACGAGCAGTACTTC,CAWSGTGYYEQYF
TRBJ1-4,TRBV6-1,NA,NA,TGTGCCAGCAGTGAAGCGCTTCGGGAAAAACTGTTTTTT,CASSEALREKLFF
TRBJ1-6,TRBV7-2,NA,NA,TGTGCCAGCAGCTTACGCGGCTCGAGCTCCTATAATTCACCCCTCCACTTT,CASSLRGSSSYNSPLHF
TRBJ2-5,TRBV6-2/TRBV6-3,NA,NA,TGTGCCAGCAGTTCCAGGAGGGAGACCCAGTACTTC,CASSSRRETQYF
TRBJ2-2,TRBV30,NA,NA,TGTGCCTGGAGTGTGGGGCCGAACACCGGGGAGCTGTTTTTT,CAWSVGPNTGELFF
TRBJ2-5,TRBV29-1,TRBD2,NA,TGCAGCGTGGGGACTAGCGGGTCGGAGACCCAGTACTTC,CSVGTSGSETQYF
TRBJ2-1,TRBV6-5,NA,NA,TGTGCCAGCAGTTATTCGAGGGACTGGGGCAATGAGCAGTTCTTC,CASSYSRDWGNEQFF
TRBJ2-1,TRBV7-6,TRBD2,NA,TGTGCCAGCAGCTTAAAACTAGCGGGTTCGGATGAGCAGTTCTTC,CASSLKLAGSDEQFF
TRBJ2-7,TRBV6-1,NA,NA,TGTGCCAGCAGTGCAGCGCCCGGGACAAGCACCTACGAGCAGTACTTC,CASSAAPGTSTYEQYF
TRBJ2-2,TRBV7-8,TRBD2,NA,TGTGCCAGCAGCTTAGTCCGGATTGTAGGGACTAGCGGGAGGAACAACACCGGGGAGCTGTTTTTT,CASSLVRIVGTSGRNNTGELFF
TRBJ2-7,TRBV10-3,TRBD2,NA,TGTGCCATCCAGCGGGGCTACGAGCAGTACTTC,CAIQRGYEQYF
TRBJ1-5,TRBV30,TRBD1,NA,TGTGCCTGGAGTTTGGGACAGCTCTTCAATCAGCCCCAGCATTTT,CAWSLGQLFNQPQHF
TRBJ1-3,TRBV6-5,TRBD1,NA,TGTGCCAGCAGGTGGACAGGGTCTGGAAACACCATATATTTT,CASRWTGSGNTIYF
TRBJ2-7,TRBV5-1,TRBD1,NA,TGCGCCAGCAGCGTACGACAGGGCCGGCACGAGCAGTACTTC,CASSVRQGRHEQYF
TRBJ1-5,TRBV7-2,NA,NA,TGTGCCAGCAGCAGACAGAATCAGCCCCAGCATTTT,CASSRQNQPQHF
TRBJ1-1,TRBV10-3,TRBD1,NA,TGTGCCATCAGTGACGGGACAGTGAACACTGAAGCTTTCTTT,CAISDGTVNTEAFF
TRBJ1-1,TRBV19,NA,NA,TGTGCCAGTAGGAGACAGTTGAACACTGAAGCTTTCTTT,CASRRQLNTEAFF
TRBJ1-1,TRBV18,TRBD1,NA,TGTGCCAGCTCACCGGGACAGGGGACTGAAGCTTTCTTT,CASSPGQGTEAFF
TRBJ1-1,TRBV9,NA,NA,TGTGCCAGCAGCGTAGCACGGGGAGGTGCTGAAGCTTTCTTT,CASSVARGGAEAFF
TRBJ2-3,TRBV19,TRBD1,NA,TGTGCCAGTAGTACGACAGGGCAGCCGGGTAGAGATACGCAGTATTTT,CASSTTGQPGRDTQYF
TRBJ2-7,TRBV29-1,NA,NA,TGCAGCGTTGAAGGTAACGGGTTTGGATTCTACGAGCAGTACTTC,CSVEGNGFGFYEQYF
TRBJ2-7,TRBV28,NA,NA,TGTGCCAGCAGTTTAGTAGGGGGGGCCCTATTCTCCTACGAGCAGTACTTC,CASSLVGGALFSYEQYF
TRBJ2-7,TRBV5-1,TRBD1,NA,TGCGCCAGCAGCCCGGGACAGGGCCTCTGGGAGCAGTACTTC,CASSPGQGLWEQYF
TRBJ1-2,TRBV19,NA,few,TGTGCCAGTTACACCGACCGAAGGGGTTACTATGGCTACACCTTC,CASYTDRRGYYGYTF
TRBJ1-1,TRBV6-5,NA,NA,TGTGCCAGCAGTTACTCCCCACTTATGAACACTGAAGCTTTCTTT,CASSYSPLMNTEAFF
TRBJ1-1,TRBV5-1,NA,NA,TGCGCCAGCAGCTTGGGCCTTGGAGGTGACACTGAAGCTTTCTTT,CASSLGLGGDTEAFF